The entry below describes one T cell receptor (beta chain). Its antigen is still unknown. Clones were read by immunoSEQ multiplex PCR, and TCRdb kept only the in-frame ones, dropping some. The sample carries a few hundred thousand clones, about four fifths recorded once. These data originate in a study of Ad26.COV2.S vaccination and SARS-CoV-2 variants. General study results and limits: Possible underestimation of total T cell responses by the TCR breadth and depth analyses was noted.

The treatment was: 15 to 20 received Ad26.COV2.S at low or high dose, single or two shots; several received placebo; per-sample allocation not given. Specimen acquisition occurred on day 63 following the initial vaccine or placebo injection. Sequencing was performed on peripheral blood, taken in a trial of Ad26.COV2.S vaccine versus placebo. The TCR sequence derives from a person between 18 and 65 years old who received the Ad26.COV2.S COVID-19 vaccine or a placebo.

The CDR3 region is CASSQAWGVAATYEQYF. CDR3 DNA: TGTGCCAGCAGCCAGGCTTGGGGTGTAGCGGCGACCTACGAGCAGTACTTC. The chain is built from TRBV4-2 and TRBJ2-7; D is possibly TRBD2 (6 bases). The CDR3 extends over 17 amino acids. V was trimmed by 3 bases and J by 2 bases, leaving 20 bases between them. CDR1 and CDR2 from the germline V gene are LGHNA and YNFKEQ.